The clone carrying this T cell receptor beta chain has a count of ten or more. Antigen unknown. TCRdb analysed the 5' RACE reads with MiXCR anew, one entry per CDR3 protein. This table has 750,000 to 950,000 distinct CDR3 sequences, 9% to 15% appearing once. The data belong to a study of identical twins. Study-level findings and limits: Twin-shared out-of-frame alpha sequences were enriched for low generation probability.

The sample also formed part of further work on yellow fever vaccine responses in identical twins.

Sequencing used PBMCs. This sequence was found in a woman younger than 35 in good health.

CDR3 bases: TGTGCCAGCAGCGGCAGGGGGCCGCAAGAGACCCAGTACTTC. It yields the protein CASSGRGPQETQYF. This chain uses TRBV5-6 with TRBJ2-5, with 8 bases that match TRBD1. The junction had 4 bases not matched to a gene; V was cut back by 4 bases and J by 2 bases. Germline values: CDR1 SGHDT, CDR2 YYEEEE. The CDR3 is 14 residues long.